This entry concerns a single T cell receptor beta chain. Profiled with immunoSEQ multiplex PCR; TCRdb holds only in-frame clones, not every one. Seen here are roughly 220,000 clones, just over 85% observed once, and the top ten hold more than 5.5%. The data were taken from a study of blood T cell repertoires in COVID-19. The CDR3 length is 15 residues. Germline V gene lookup returns CDR1 SGDLS and CDR2 YYNGEE. The junction had 5 bases not matched to a gene; V was cut back by 4 bases and J by 6 bases. This receptor was taken from an elderly man with acute or convalescent COVID-19. The sample consisted of peripheral blood. V and J are TRBV9 and TRBJ2-2; 11 nucleotides align to TRBD2. CDR3 residues: CASSTLAGDSGELFF. The CDR3 nucleotides read TGTGCCAGCAGCACACTAGCGGGAGACTCCGGGGAGCTGTTTTTT.